The text below deals with one TCR beta chain. From germline, CDR1 is SGHRS and CDR2 YFSETQ. The length of the CDR3 is 16 residues. Trimming removed 0 bases at V and 9 bases at J, with 19 bases between. The TCR beta repertoire was assessed by survey-level immunoSEQ sequencing. Repertoires were generated with immunoSEQ multiplex PCR, while TCRdb's copy carries only in-frame clones and drops some. The sample includes 60,000 to 75,000 clones, around 93% of them seen just once. Sequences were obtained from PBMCs. The clonotype comes from a man in his forties with rheumatoid arthritis. The gene calls are TRBV5-1 and TRBJ2-1; TRBD2 is a possible D gene (5 bases). The CDR3 DNA follows: TGCGCCAGCAGCTTGGCGGGTCTAAGCGGTAGTAGTGAGCAGTTCTTC. Protein product: CASSLAGLSGSSEQFF.